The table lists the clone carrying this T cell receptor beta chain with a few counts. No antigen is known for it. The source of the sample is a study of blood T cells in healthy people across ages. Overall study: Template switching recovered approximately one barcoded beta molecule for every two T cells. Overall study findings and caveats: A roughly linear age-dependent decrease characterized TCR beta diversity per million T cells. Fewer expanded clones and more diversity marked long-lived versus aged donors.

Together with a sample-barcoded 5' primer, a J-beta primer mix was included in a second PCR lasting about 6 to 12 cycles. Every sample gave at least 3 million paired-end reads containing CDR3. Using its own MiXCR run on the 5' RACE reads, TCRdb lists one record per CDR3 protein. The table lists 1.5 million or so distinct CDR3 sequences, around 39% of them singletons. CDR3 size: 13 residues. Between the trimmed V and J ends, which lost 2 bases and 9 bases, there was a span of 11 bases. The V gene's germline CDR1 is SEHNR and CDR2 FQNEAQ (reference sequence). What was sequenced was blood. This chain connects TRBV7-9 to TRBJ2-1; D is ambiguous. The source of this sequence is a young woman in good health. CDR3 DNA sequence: TGTGCCAGCAGCTTATATCTCGGCAGTGAGCAGTTCTTC. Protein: CASSLYLGSEQFF.